This is a list of T cell receptor beta chains from one sample in a study of graft-versus-host responses after intestinal transplantation. Only in-frame clones appear in the TCRdb table, and some are missing; sequencing was by immunoSEQ multiplex PCR. This sample yields about 97,000 clones, of which around nine tenths are seen a single time; about 16% belongs to the top ten. This specimen consisted of PBMCs, obtained around 68 weeks after intestinal transplant. These TCRs come from a human patient who received an intestinal transplant, so some T cells may come from the graft donor. Each CDR3 is given with its conserved first and last residue. Fields, in order: CDR3 DNA, CDR3 protein, clone size, V gene, J gene, D gene. D genes are given only for firm matches. The size field is filled for only some rows; it gives once, few, many or a size class.

TGTGCCAGCAGCCAACCGCTACCTGGGGGCTCCTACGAGCAGTACTTC	CASSQPLPGGSYEQYF	-	TRBV4-2	TRBJ2-7	-
TGCGCCAGCAGCCAAGACAGGGGCGGTAATTCACCCCTCCACTTT	CASSQDRGGNSPLHF	-	TRBV4-1	TRBJ1-6	-
TGTGCCAGCAGTTTATCGCCCGCCCCGGGTTTGGATTCACCCCTCCACTTT	CASSLSPAPGLDSPLHF	-	TRBV27	TRBJ1-6	-
TGTGCCAGCAGTTTAGGGGGGACTAGCGGGCCTCGCGAGCAGTACTTC	CASSLGGTSGPREQYF	-	TRBV28	TRBJ2-7	TRBD2
TGTGCCAGCAGCTTAGAGGCCACTATGGGCTACACCTTC	CASSLEATMGYTF	-	TRBV7-9	TRBJ1-2	-
TGTGCCAGCAGCTCCCAGAGGGAGCCCCAGCATTTT	CASSSQREPQHF	-	TRBV7-9	TRBJ1-5	-
TGCGCCAGCAGCTTGGCCGAGGGGGCTGGAAACACCATATATTTT	CASSLAEGAGNTIYF	-	TRBV5-1	TRBJ1-3	-
TGTGCTTCGGCCCCCAGGACAGGACACTACGAGCAGTACTTC	CASAPRTGHYEQYF	-	TRBV6-1	TRBJ2-7	TRBD1
TGTGCCAGCAGCTTGGCGGGTGACTACACCATATATTTT	CASSLAGDYTIYF	-	TRBV5-4	TRBJ1-3	-
TGTGCCAGCAGGGTCGGGACAGGCCCGAACTATGGCTACACCTTC	CASRVGTGPNYGYTF	-	TRBV6-1	TRBJ1-2	TRBD1
TGTGCCAGTATCCCAGACAGGGTTGGAAACACCATATATTTT	CASIPDRVGNTIYF	-	TRBV19	TRBJ1-3	TRBD1
TGCGCCAGCAGCTTGACAACAACTAATGAAAAACTGTTTTTT	CASSLTTTNEKLFF	-	TRBV5-1	TRBJ1-4	-
TGTGCCAGCAGTGAAACGGGTTTCGGTGAAGCTTTCTTT	CASSETGFGEAFF	-	TRBV2	TRBJ1-1	-
TGTGCCAGTAGTATAGGTGGGTCCCCGTACACTGAAGCTTTCTTT	CASSIGGSPYTEAFF	-	TRBV19	TRBJ1-1	-
TGTGCCAGCTCACCATTGGTAGACGGAGACTACGAGCAGTACTTC	CASSPLVDGDYEQYF	-	TRBV18	TRBJ2-7	-
TGCGCCAGCAGCCAGACGGAGTACTATGGCTACACCTTC	CASSQTEYYGYTF	-	TRBV5-1	TRBJ1-2	-
TGTGCGATCGGGGGGACAGGGGTTAACTATGGCTACACCTTC	CAIGGTGVNYGYTF	-	TRBV7-5	TRBJ1-2	-
TGTGCCAGCAGCCCCCAGGGAGGGGATTCAGATACGCAGTATTTT	CASSPQGGDSDTQYF	-	TRBV7-9	TRBJ2-3	TRBD2
TGTGCCAGCAGCTCCCTCCAGGGGTCCTACGAGCAGTACTTC	CASSSLQGSYEQYF	-	TRBV11-2	TRBJ2-7	-
TGTGCCAGTAGCGCCGGGACTATCAACAATGAGCAGTTCTTC	CASSAGTINNEQFF	-	TRBV19	TRBJ2-1	TRBD2
TGTGCCAGCAGTTTCTCCTCTTTCGATGGCTACACCTTC	CASSFSSFDGYTF	-	TRBV27	TRBJ1-2	-
TGCAGCGCCGCATATAGCAATCAGCCCCAGCATTTT	CSAAYSNQPQHF	-	TRBV29-1	TRBJ1-5	-
TGTGCCATCAGCTCTACGGACAGGAGCACTGAAGCTTTCTTT	CAISSTDRSTEAFF	once	TRBV10-3	TRBJ1-1	TRBD1
TGTGCCAGCAGCACGGACAGGGGTAGGGGAAAACTGTTTTTT	CASSTDRGRGKLFF	-	TRBV6-5	TRBJ1-4	TRBD1
TGTGCCAGCAGCGTAGAGCCGGGGGTCTTCGGAAACACCATATATTTT	CASSVEPGVFGNTIYF	once	TRBV9	TRBJ1-3	-
TGTGCCAGCAGGTATAGCAGGGGCCCAGATACGCAGTATTTT	CASRYSRGPDTQYF	-	TRBV6-5	TRBJ2-3	-
TGTGCCAGCAGCACCCCCGGACAGGGAAGGGATACGCAGTATTTT	CASSTPGQGRDTQYF	-	TRBV7-6	TRBJ2-3	TRBD1
TGTGCCAGCAGTGGACTAGCTAACTATGGCTACACCTTC	CASSGLANYGYTF	few	TRBV25-1	TRBJ1-2	-
TGCGCCAGCAGCCCTGGACAGGTCCGAACCGGGGAGCTGTTTTTT	CASSPGQVRTGELFF	-	TRBV4-1	TRBJ2-2	TRBD1
TGTGCCAGCAGCGAGGGGGGCGTTTGGATTCAGCAGTTCTTC	CASSEGGVWIQQFF	-	TRBV7-9	TRBJ2-1	-
TGTGCCAGCAGCTTAGGGGGGGGGTTGGAAGCTTTCTTT	CASSLGGGLEAFF	-	TRBV7-6	TRBJ1-1	-
TGTGCCAGCTCAGGGACAGGGGGTTCCTACGAGCAGTACTTC	CASSGTGGSYEQYF	-	TRBV18	TRBJ2-7	TRBD1
TGTGCCAGCAGCTTGGTCCTCCCGGGGTCCTACGAGCAGTACTTC	CASSLVLPGSYEQYF	-	TRBV5-8	TRBJ2-7	-
TGCGCCAGCAGCCGGCGGGGGGAGCCAAATCAGCCCCAGCATTTT	CASSRRGEPNQPQHF	-	TRBV5-1	TRBJ1-5	-
TGTGCCAGTAGTATAGGGAACATTCAGTACTTC	CASSIGNIQYF	-	TRBV19	TRBJ2-4	-
TGTGCCAGCACCCATTTTGGGGAGACCCAGTACTTC	CASTHFGETQYF	-	TRBV7-2	TRBJ2-5	-
TGTGCCAGCAGCCCCCTATACAGCGATTTATCTGGAAACACCATATATTTT	CASSPLYSDLSGNTIYF	-	TRBV14	TRBJ1-3	-
TGCGCCAGCAGCTTGGGTCCGACGAACACTGAAGCTTTCTTT	CASSLGPTNTEAFF	-	TRBV5-1	TRBJ1-1	-
TGTGCCATCAGTACCTTGGAGGGATCGGGGAACTATGGCTACACCTTC	CAISTLEGSGNYGYTF	-	TRBV10-3	TRBJ1-2	-
TGTGCCAGCTCACCACGAGGGACTAGCCGGGCCGGGGAGCTGTTTTTT	CASSPRGTSRAGELFF	-	TRBV18	TRBJ2-2	TRBD2